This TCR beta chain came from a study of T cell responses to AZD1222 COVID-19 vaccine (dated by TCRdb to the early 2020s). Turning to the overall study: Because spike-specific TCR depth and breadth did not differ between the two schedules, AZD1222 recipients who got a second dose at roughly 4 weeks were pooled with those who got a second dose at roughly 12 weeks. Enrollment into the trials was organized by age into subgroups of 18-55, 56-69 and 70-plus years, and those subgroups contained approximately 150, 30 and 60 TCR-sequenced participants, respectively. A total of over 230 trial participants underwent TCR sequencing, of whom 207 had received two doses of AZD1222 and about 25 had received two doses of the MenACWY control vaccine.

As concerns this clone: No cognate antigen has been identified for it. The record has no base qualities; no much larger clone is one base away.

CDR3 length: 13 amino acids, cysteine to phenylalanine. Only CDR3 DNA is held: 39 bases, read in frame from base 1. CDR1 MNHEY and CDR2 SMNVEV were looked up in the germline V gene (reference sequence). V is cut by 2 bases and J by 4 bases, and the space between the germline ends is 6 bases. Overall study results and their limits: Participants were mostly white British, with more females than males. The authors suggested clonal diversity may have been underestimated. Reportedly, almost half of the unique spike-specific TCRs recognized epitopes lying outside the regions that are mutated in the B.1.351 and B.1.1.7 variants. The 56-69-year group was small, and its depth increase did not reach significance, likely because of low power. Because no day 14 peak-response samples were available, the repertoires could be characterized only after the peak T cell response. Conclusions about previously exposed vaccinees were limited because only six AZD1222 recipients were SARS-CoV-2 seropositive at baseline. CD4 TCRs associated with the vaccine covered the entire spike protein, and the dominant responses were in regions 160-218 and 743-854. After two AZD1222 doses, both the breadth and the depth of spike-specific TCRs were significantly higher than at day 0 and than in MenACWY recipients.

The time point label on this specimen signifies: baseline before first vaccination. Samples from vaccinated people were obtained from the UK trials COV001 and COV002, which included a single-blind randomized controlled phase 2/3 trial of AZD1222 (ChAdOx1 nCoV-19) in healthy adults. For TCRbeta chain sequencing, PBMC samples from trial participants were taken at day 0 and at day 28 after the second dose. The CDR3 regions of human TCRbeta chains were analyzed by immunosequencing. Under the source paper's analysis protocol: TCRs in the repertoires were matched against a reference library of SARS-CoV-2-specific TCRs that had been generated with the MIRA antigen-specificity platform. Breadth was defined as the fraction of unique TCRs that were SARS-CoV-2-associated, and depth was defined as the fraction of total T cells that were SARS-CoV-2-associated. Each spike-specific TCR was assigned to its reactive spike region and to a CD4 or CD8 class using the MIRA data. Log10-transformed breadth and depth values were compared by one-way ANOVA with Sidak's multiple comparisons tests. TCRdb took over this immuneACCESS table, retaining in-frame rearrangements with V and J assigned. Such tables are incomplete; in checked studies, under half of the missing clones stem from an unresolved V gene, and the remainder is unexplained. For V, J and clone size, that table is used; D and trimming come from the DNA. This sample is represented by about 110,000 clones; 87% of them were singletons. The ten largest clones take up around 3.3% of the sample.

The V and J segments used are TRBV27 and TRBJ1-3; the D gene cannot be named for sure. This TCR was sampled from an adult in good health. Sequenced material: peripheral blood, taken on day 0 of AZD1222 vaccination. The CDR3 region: CASSLHQGNTIYF. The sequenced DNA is TGTGCCAGCAGTTTACATCAGGGAAACACCATATATTTT.